These T cell receptor beta chains were read from a single sample in a study of T cell responses to AZD1222 COVID-19 vaccine. Repertoires were generated with immunoSEQ multiplex PCR, while TCRdb's copy carries only in-frame clones and drops some. The sample holds over 120,000 clones; approximately 92% are singletons and the top ten take 2.5% to 4%. Here the sequenced sample was peripheral blood, taken 28 days after the second AZD1222 dose. These receptor sequences come from an adult who received the AZD1222 COVID-19 vaccine. The CDR3 runs from the conserved cysteine through the conserved F or W. Clone size appears in some rows only: once, few, many, or a class for an expanded clone.

v_call clone_size cdr3_length cdr3_aa
TRBV6-4 NA 17 CASSDSSGGGGTGELFF
TRBV5-1 NA 13 CASSLVGTPEAFF
TRBV14 once 15 CASSQLAIRAGELFF
TRBV3-1/TRBV3-2 NA 13 CASSQARVHEQYF
TRBV11-3 NA 13 CASSLGLNTEAFF
TRBV7-8 once 15 CASTIIRVMNTEAFF
TRBV7-2 NA 15 CASSFRGGWGSPLHF
TRBV29-1 NA 12 CSAAGQFNEQFF
TRBV3-1/TRBV3-2 once 16 CASSQVGTGRSGELFF
TRBV27 NA 15 CASRPQGSNTGELFF
TRBV5-4 once 12 CASRRGDSPLHF
TRBV5-1 NA 16 CASSRGTSGSYNEQFF
TRBV4-3 few 14 CASSGQIPTDTQYF
TRBV5-1 NA 16 CASSLQPGTTLYEQYF
TRBV5-1 NA 15 CASSPDREGTDTQYF
TRBV19 NA 13 CASSIEGTMRRYF
TRBV28 NA 13 CASSLVGRETQYF
TRBV19 NA 13 CASSPPSTDTQYF
TRBV9 NA 15 CASSAWTGENTEAFF